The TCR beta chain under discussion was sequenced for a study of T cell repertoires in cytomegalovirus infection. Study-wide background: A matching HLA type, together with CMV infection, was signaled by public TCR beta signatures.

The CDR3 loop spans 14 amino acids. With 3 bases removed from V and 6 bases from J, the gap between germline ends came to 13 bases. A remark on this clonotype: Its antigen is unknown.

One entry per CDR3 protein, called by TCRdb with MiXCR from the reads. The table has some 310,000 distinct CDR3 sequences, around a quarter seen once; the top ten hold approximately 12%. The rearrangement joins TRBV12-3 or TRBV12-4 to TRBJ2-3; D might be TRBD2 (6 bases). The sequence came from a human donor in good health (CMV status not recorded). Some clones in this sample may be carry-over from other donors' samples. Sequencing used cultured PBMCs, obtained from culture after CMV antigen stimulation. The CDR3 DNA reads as TGTGCCAGCAGTTTCTCCGGTAGCGGTGATACGCAGTATTTT. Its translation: CASSFSGSGDTQYF.